Shown below are 13 T cell receptor beta chains from a single sample sequenced in a study of blood T cell repertoires in COVID-19. Repertoires were generated with immunoSEQ multiplex PCR, while TCRdb's copy carries only in-frame clones and drops some. The data show about 290,000 clones, with approximately 86% seen just once and around 4% held by the top ten. Sequencing input: peripheral blood. These receptors originate from a woman aged 45-60 years with active or convalescent COVID-19.

This clone was observed once. The chain recombines TRBV18 with TRBJ1-1; unclear D gene. CDR1 and CDR2 (germline): KGHSH, LQKENI. Deletions cut 1 base from V and 1 base from J, with 7 bases between. The length of the CDR3 is 14 residues. CDR3 nucleotide sequence: TGTGCCAGCTCACCACAGAGCGGGAACACTGAAGCTTTCTTT. The encoded protein is CASSPQSGNTEAFF. Full variable domain (missing parts from reference TRBV18 and TRBJ1-1): NAGVMQNPRHLVRRRGQEARLRCSPMKGHSHVYWYRQLPEEGLKFMVYLQKENIIDESGMPKERFSAEFPKEGPSILRIQQVVRGDSAAYFCASSPQSGNTEAFFGQGTRLTVV.

The V and J genes are TRBV5-1 and TRBJ2-7, with 11 bases identical to TRBD2. The V and J ends lost 0 bases and 4 bases, in that order; junction bases with no gene match: 9. Per the germline V gene, CDR1 is SGHRS and CDR2 is YFSETQ. CDR3 length equals 17 residues. The CDR3 here is CASSLGLTSGTEYEQYF. The CDR3 nucleotides are TGCGCCAGCAGCTTGGGGTTGACTAGCGGGACTGAGTACGAGCAGTACTTC.

The chain recombines TRBV6-1 with TRBJ2-5; D uncertain. The CDR3 covers 13 residues. V was clipped by 3 bases and J by 7 bases, with 12 bases between them. Per the germline V gene, CDR1 is MNHNS and CDR2 is SASEGT. Here the CDR3 reads CASSDLIRGTQYF. As DNA, the CDR3 is TGTGCCAGCAGTGACCTGATCAGAGGGACCCAGTACTTC.

This sequence joins TRBV9 and TRBJ1-2, with D maybe TRBD1 (6 bases). Germline values: CDR1 SGDLS, CDR2 YYNGEE. The CDR3 runs 12 residues. Trimming removed 0 bases at V and 9 bases at J, with 9 bases between. This chain's CDR3 is CASSVDTGRYTF. Here the CDR3 DNA reads TGTGCCAGCAGCGTAGATACAGGGCGCTACACCTTC.

The chain joins TRBV7-8 to TRBJ2-7, with TRBD2 as a possible D gene (5 bases). The V and J ends lost 5 bases and 0 bases respectively, with 8 bases between them. The CDR3 is made up of 13 amino acids. Germline V gene sequence: CDR1 SGHVS, CDR2 FQNEAQ. The CDR3 sequence: CASSPGISYEQYF. The CDR3 coding sequence is TGTGCCAGCAGCCCCGGGATCTCCTACGAGCAGTACTTC.

This chain links TRBV24-1 with TRBJ2-1; D is uncertain. Germline-derived CDR1 and CDR2 are KGHDR and SFDVKD. The CDR3 is made up of 15 amino acids. V was pared by 2 bases and J by 4 bases, with 11 bases between. As DNA, the CDR3 is TGTGCCACCAGTGATTCTGAACCGGGTTACAATGAGCAGTTCTTC. Translated, it gives CATSDSEPGYNEQFF.

This clone was observed a handful of times. This chain connects TRBV3-1 (or the pseudogene TRBV3-2) to TRBJ1-1; D remains ambiguous. This CDR3 comprises 13 residues. The germline V gene encodes CDR1 LGHDT and CDR2 YNNKEL (reference sequence). The V end was cut by 2 bases, the J end by 3 bases, with 7 bases between. CDR3 in amino acids: CASSQKTYTEAFF. DNA of the CDR3: TGTGCCAGCAGCCAAAAAACTTACACTGAAGCTTTCTTT.

This chain joins TRBV25-1 and TRBJ1-1, with TRBD1 as a possible D gene (5 bases). The ends were cut back, 5 bases at V and 1 base at J, with 14 bases in the middle. Germline CDR1 reads MGHDK; CDR2 reads SYGVNS. The CDR3 is 15 amino acids. CDR3 sequence (DNA): TGTGCCAGCAGTAGGTCCCGGGGGGAGAACACTGAAGCTTTCTTT. Protein product: CASSRSRGENTEAFF. The variable domain in full, with the rest retrieved from reference TRBV25-1 and TRBJ1-1, is EADIYQTPRYLVIGTGKKITLECSQTMGHDKMYWYQQDPGMELHLIHYSYGVNSTEKGDLSSESTVSRIRTEHFPLTLESARPSHTSQYLCASSRSRGENTEAFFGQGTRLTVV.

The chain combines TRBV28 with TRBJ2-3, with D unclear. Trimming removed 3 bases at V and 4 bases at J, with 8 bases between. The CDR3 runs 13 residues. Germline loops: CDR1 MDHEN, CDR2 SYDVKM. The CDR3 spells CASSLRSPDTQYF. The CDR3 nucleotides read TGTGCCAGCAGTTTGAGGTCTCCAGATACGCAGTATTTT.

The V and J genes are TRBV12-5 and TRBJ1-5; D unclear. Per germline, CDR1 LGHNT and CDR2 FRNRAP. The V gene lost 1 base and the J gene lost 3 bases, with 10 bases spanning the gap. This CDR3 has 15 amino acids. CDR3 DNA: TGTGCTAGTGGTTTGGGACTCACCGACAATCAGCCCCAGCATTTT. Amino acids: CASGLGLTDNQPQHF. The variable domain in full, completed from reference TRBV12-5 and TRBJ1-5, reads DARVTQTPRHKVTEMGQEVTMRCQPILGHNTVFWYRQTMMQGLELLAYFRNRAPLDDSGMPKDRFSAEMPDATLATLKIQPSEPRDSAVYFCASGLGLTDNQPQHFGDGTRLSIL.

The V gene is TRBV29-1, the J gene TRBJ2-1, with D possibly TRBD2 on 5 matching bases. In germline, CDR1 is SQVTM, CDR2 ANQGSEA. V lost 6 bases and J lost 6, with 12 bases in between. The CDR3 runs 12 residues. The CDR3 loop reads CSVRGRGNEQFF. CDR3 DNA: TGCAGCGTCCGAGGGAGAGGCAATGAGCAGTTCTTC.

In its sample, this clone was seen once. This chain connects TRBV29-1 to TRBJ2-7; maybe TRBD2 (7 bases). The CDR3 covers 13 residues. Germline values: CDR1 SQVTM, CDR2 ANQGSEA. V lost 5 bases and J 3 bases, leaving 14 bases between the germline ends. CDR3 DNA: TGCAGCGTTCAGCGGGAAGGGGGCTACGAGCAGTACTTC. This codes for CSVQREGGYEQYF.

The chain joins TRBV5-1 to TRBJ2-1; 7 nucleotides align to TRBD1. CDR3 length: 16 amino acids. V gave up 0 bases and J gave up 4 bases; unmatched junction bases: 7. Germline V lookup: CDR1 SGHRS, CDR2 YFSETQ. The CDR3 sequence: CASSLDSQGVYNEQFF. The DNA of the CDR3 is TGCGCCAGCAGCTTGGACTCGCAGGGGGTTTACAATGAGCAGTTCTTC.